Following are 30 T cell receptor beta chains from one sample sequenced in a study of shared clonotypes between healthy human individuals. Libraries were prepared by immunoSEQ multiplex PCR; TCRdb keeps only in-frame clonotypes and omits some of them. The sample lists about 480,000 clones; 60% to 80% were seen once. The sequenced sample was PBMCs. The receptors originated from a woman between 35 and 50 years old in good health. Some clones in this sample may be carry-over from other donors' samples.

The V call is TRBV10-3, the J call TRBJ2-2; 14 bases line up with TRBD2. Germline-derived CDR1 and CDR2 are ENHRY and SYGVKD. Germline trimming cut 11 bases from V and 5 bases from J; bases unmatched to any gene: 10. This CDR3 region has 16 residues. CDR3 sequence: CAVLTSGRVSTGELFF. The CDR3 DNA is TGTGCCGTTTTGACTAGCGGGAGGGTCTCTACCGGGGAGCTGTTTTTT.

The chain carries TRBV29-1 and TRBJ2-5; 7 nucleotides align to TRBD1. This CDR3 has 14 amino acids. V shed 5 bases and J 2 bases; nucleotides not matched to a gene: 8. Germline V gene data show CDR1 as SQVTM and CDR2 as ANQGSEA. CDR3 loop: CSVRRRDRQETQYF. CDR3 nucleotide sequence: TGCAGCGTTCGACGAAGGGACAGACAAGAGACCCAGTACTTC.

The chain uses TRBV15 and TRBJ2-1, with 8 bases matching TRBD2. Germline-derived CDR1 and CDR2 are LNHNV and YYDKDF (reference sequence). J was trimmed by 3 bases and V by 3 bases; bases with no gene match: 13. CDR3 length: 18 amino acids. The CDR3 DNA reads as TGTGCCACCAGCAGGGCCCTAGGGGAGCGGGAGCACTACAATGAGCAGTTCTTC. Protein product: CATSRALGEREHYNEQFF. Combining the CDR3 with reference TRBV15 and TRBJ2-1 gives the whole variable domain DAMVIQNPRYQVTQFGKPVTLSCSQTLNHNVMYWYQQKSSQAPKLLFHYYDKDFNNEADTPDNFQSRRPNTSFCFLDIRSPGLGDTAMYLCATSRALGEREHYNEQFFGPGTRLTVL.

The chain is built from TRBV7-9 and TRBJ2-3, with 8 bases identical to TRBD1. The length of the CDR3 is 14 residues. Per the germline V gene, CDR1 is SEHNR and CDR2 is FQNEAQ (reference sequence). Unmatched junction bases numbered 6, after V lost 5 bases and J lost 5 bases. The CDR3 region is CASSIGQGIDTQYF. For the CDR3, the DNA is TGTGCCAGCAGCATCGGACAGGGAATAGATACGCAGTATTTT.

The gene calls are TRBV6-5 and TRBJ2-3, with TRBD1 identical over 10 bases. J was trimmed by 4 bases and V by 7 bases; bases with no gene match: 5. CDR1 is MNHEY, CDR2 SVGAGI, per germline. This CDR3 has 14 amino acids. The CDR3 spells CASNRDRGSDTQYF. The CDR3 bases are TGTGCCAGCAATAGGGACAGGGGATCAGATACGCAGTATTTT.

As for this clone: At one boundary the junction diverges from the germline segment, which might be a read error. This rearrangement joins TRBV11-2 to TRBJ2-3, with a weak D call TRBD2 (8 bases). The CDR3 contains 14 residues. Per germline, CDR1 SGHAT and CDR2 FQNNGV. The CDR3 DNA reads as TGCGCCAGCAGCCAGGGACAGCGGGAGACTACGCAGTATTTT. Translation gives CASSQGQRETTQYF.

This chain uses TRBV28 with TRBJ2-6, with TRBD2 identical over 9 bases. Germline V gene sequence: CDR1 MDHEN, CDR2 SYDVKM. The CDR3 has 17 amino acids. The ends lost 6 bases at V and 0 bases at J; junction bases unmatched: 6. The CDR3 sequence: CASSSLAGTSGANVLTF. CDR3 DNA sequence: TGTGCCAGCAGCTCTCTAGCGGGAACCTCTGGGGCCAACGTCCTGACTTTC.

This clone was seen a single time. The rearrangement links TRBV7-2 to TRBJ2-1, with D possibly TRBD2 on 6 matching bases. Germline values: CDR1 SGHTA, CDR2 FQGNSA. This CDR3 has 15 residues. The V and J ends lost 3 bases and 4 bases respectively, with 13 bases between them. CDR3 in amino acids: CASSLEGSVYNEQFF. The CDR3 DNA reads TGTGCCAGCAGCTTGGAGGGATCCGTGTACAATGAGCAGTTCTTC.

V gene TRBV7-9 combines with J gene TRBJ2-7; D is possibly TRBD2 (7 bases). The CDR3 contains 15 residues. The germline V and J ends were trimmed by 4 bases and 5 bases, with 18 bases remaining between them. The germline gives CDR1 SEHNR, CDR2 FQNEAQ (reference sequence). CDR3 region: CASSSRTGGGNEQYF. The CDR3 coding sequence is TGTGCCAGCAGCTCAAGAACAGGCGGGGGCAACGAGCAGTACTTC.

Here the CDR3 reads CASSPSGRAYNEQFF. Written as DNA, the CDR3 is TGTGCCAGTAGTCCTAGCGGGAGGGCCTACAATGAGCAGTTCTTC. The J gene is TRBJ2-1, the V gene TRBV19, with 12 bases aligning to TRBD2. The CDR3 totals 15 residues. CDR1 LNHDA and CDR2 SQIVND come from the germline V gene (reference sequence). Unmatched junction bases numbered 1, after V lost 5 bases and J lost 2 bases.

V usage is TRBV5-1 and J usage is TRBJ2-2; tentatively, D is TRBD1 (6 bases). The CDR3 length is 13 residues. Trimming took off 0 bases at V and 6 bases at J, with 6 bases between the two ends. Germline-derived CDR1 and CDR2 are SGHRS and YFSETQ. The CDR3 region has the DNA TGCGCCAGCAGCTTGGGACAGGCCGGGGAGCTGTTTTTT. Translating it yields CASSLGQAGELFF.

Notes on this clone: One end of the junction varies from germline; a read error may be responsible. The genes are TRBV28 and TRBJ1-4; no definite D call. The CDR3 length is 14 residues. In germline, CDR1 is MDHEN, CDR2 SYDVKM. CDR3 residues: CACRRLGFNEKLFF. DNA of the CDR3: TGTGCCTGCAGACGCTTGGGCTTTAATGAAAAACTGTTTTTT.

The count of this clone is one. The chain uses TRBV5-6 and TRBJ1-1, with D possibly being TRBD1 (6 bases). The V end was cut by 4 bases, the J end by 11 bases, with 12 bases between. CDR3 length equals 11 residues. Germline V gene data show CDR1 as SGHDT and CDR2 as YYEEEE. This CDR3 is CASSEGGPAFF. The CDR3 DNA follows: TGTGCCAGCAGCGAGGGGGGCCCGGCTTTCTTT. Full variable domain (missing parts from reference TRBV5-6 and TRBJ1-1): DAGVTQSPTHLIKTRGQQVTLRCSPKSGHDTVSWYQQALGQGPQFIFQYYEEEERQRGNFPDRFSGHQFPNYSSELNVNALLLGDSALYLCASSEGGPAFFGQGTRLTVV.

As for this clone: A much larger clone sits a single nucleotide away, making a read error possible. The J gene is TRBJ1-4, the V gene TRBV30; D gene uncertain. The CDR3 runs to 12 residues. Germline CDR1 reads GTSNPN; CDR2 reads SVGIG (reference sequence). The CDR3, as DNA: TGTGCCTGTAGTGCCTCTCGGGAAAAACTGTTTTTT. Amino acid sequence: CACSASREKLFF.

CDR3 amino acids: CASSPAGGGDYGYTF. DNA of the CDR3: TGTGCCAGCAGCCCGGCCGGGGGGGGAGACTATGGCTACACCTTC. The rearrangement links TRBV7-3 to TRBJ1-2, with D possibly matching TRBD1 (5 bases). V lost 5 bases and J lost 3, with 16 bases in between. The CDR3 has 15 amino acids. Germline CDR1 and CDR2: SGHTA and FQGTGA.

The V call is TRBV11-2, the J call TRBJ1-4; D perhaps matches TRBD1 (6 bases). V lost 4 bases and J lost 10, with 16 bases in between. Germline V gene lookup returns CDR1 SGHAT and CDR2 FQNNGV. CDR3 length: 14 residues. The CDR3 protein is CASSSDRRVGKLFF. CDR3 sequence (DNA): TGTGCCAGCAGCTCCGACAGGAGGGTAGGAAAACTGTTTTTT. Based on the CDR3 plus reference TRBV11-2 and TRBJ1-4, the full variable domain is EAGVAQSPRYKIIEKRQSVAFWCNPISGHATLYWYQQILGQGPKLLIQFQNNGVVDDSQLPKDRFSAERLKGVDSTLKIQPAKLEDSAVYLCASSSDRRVGKLFFGSGTQLSVL.

This chain connects TRBV30 to TRBJ2-1; the match to TRBD1 covers 10 bases. V shed 3 bases, J shed 7 bases, and the junction held 12 bases outside the gene matches. Germline CDR1 and CDR2: GTSNPN and SVGIG (reference sequence). The CDR3 is 16 residues long. Here the CDR3 DNA reads TGTGCCTGGAGCGCCGGGACAGGGGCTTTAATGAATGAGCAGTTCTTC. It specifies CAWSAGTGALMNEQFF.

The chain uses TRBV7-2 and TRBJ1-1; D ambiguous. V was pared by 2 bases and J by 1 base, with 11 bases between. Germline V gene sequence: CDR1 SGHTA, CDR2 FQGNSA. CDR3 length: 15 amino acids. The CDR3 sequence: CASSLPLGGNTEAFF. The CDR3 DNA reads as TGTGCCAGCAGCTTACCATTGGGCGGGAACACTGAAGCTTTCTTT.

This rearrangement joins TRBV27 to TRBJ2-7, with TRBD2 as a possible D gene (6 bases). CDR1 is MNHEY, CDR2 SMNVEV, per germline (reference sequence). The CDR3 loop spans 17 amino acids. V was cut by 5 bases and J by 0 bases, with 20 bases left in between. CDR3 in amino acids: CASSVLYVSGVSYEQYF. CDR3 nucleotides: TGTGCCAGCAGTGTTCTCTACGTTAGCGGAGTCTCCTACGAGCAGTACTTC.

The gene calls are TRBV5-1 and TRBJ1-1; 11 bases match TRBD1. Germline values: CDR1 SGHRS, CDR2 YFSETQ. The CDR3 loop spans 16 amino acids. The J segment lost 4 bases and the V segment lost 4 bases, leaving 9 bases of the junction unmatched. This chain's CDR3 is CASSVGQGAMVTEAFF. In DNA, the CDR3 is TGCGCCAGCAGCGTAGGACAGGGGGCAATGGTCACTGAAGCTTTCTTT.

This clone was picked up a small number of times. The chain is built from TRBV5-1 and TRBJ2-3, with 13 bases fitting TRBD2. The CDR3 covers 16 residues. The germline CDR1 and CDR2 sequences are SGHRS and YFSETQ. J was trimmed by 3 bases and V by 4 bases; bases with no gene match: 5. In DNA form, the CDR3 reads TGCGCCAGCAGCCCACCGGGACTAGCGGGGACAGATACGCAGTATTTT. Protein: CASSPPGLAGTDTQYF.

The V and J genes are TRBV28 and TRBJ2-2, with 10 bases identical to TRBD2. V was clipped by 6 bases and J by 4 bases; unmatched bases: 5. Germline CDR1 MDHEN, CDR2 SYDVKM. The CDR3 length is 15 residues. The CDR3 reads CASRSSGSFTGELFF. CDR3 DNA: TGTGCCAGCAGATCTAGCGGGAGCTTCACCGGGGAGCTGTTTTTT.

The chain joins TRBV5-1 to TRBJ2-7; 11 bases map to TRBD2. The CDR3 consists of 16 residues. CDR1 and CDR2 from the germline V gene are SGHRS and YFSETQ. V gave up 4 bases and J gave up 2 bases; unmatched junction bases: 8. The CDR3 DNA reads TGCGCCAGCAGCCCCTACGGGACTAGCGGAGCCTACGAGCAGTACTTC. Amino acid sequence: CASSPYGTSGAYEQYF.

This sequence joins TRBV10-1 and TRBJ2-3, with 9 bases lining up with TRBD2. CDR1 is WNHNN, CDR2 SYGVQD, per germline (reference sequence). V trimming: 3 bases; J trimming: 3 bases; junction bases outside the gene matches: 7. The length of the CDR3 is 16 residues. CDR3 sequence: CASSDKGLAGTDTQYF. The CDR3 region has the DNA TGCGCCAGCAGTGATAAGGGGCTAGCGGGGACAGATACGCAGTATTTT.

The CDR3 loop is CASSLRPGLAGDNEQFF. DNA of the CDR3: TGCGCCAGCAGCTTGAGACCGGGACTAGCGGGAGATAATGAGCAGTTCTTC. The chain carries TRBV5-1 and TRBJ2-1; 14 positions agree with TRBD2. The CDR3 has 17 residues. J gave up 7 bases and V 1 base, and 7 bases lay outside the gene matches. The germline V gene has CDR1 SGHRS and CDR2 YFSETQ.

A few counts support this clone. The chain joins TRBV19 to TRBJ2-3, with TRBD1 matching over 10 bases. Germline CDR1 reads LNHDA; CDR2 reads SQIVND (reference sequence). With V trimmed by 5 bases and J by 6 bases, 2 bases remained unmatched. CDR3 size: 13 residues. The CDR3 protein is CASSSGQGDTQYF. The CDR3 region has the DNA TGTGCCAGTAGTTCGGGACAGGGGGATACGCAGTATTTT. Using reference TRBV19 and TRBJ2-3 for the parts outside the CDR3, the full variable domain is DGGITQSPKYLFRKEGQNVTLSCEQNLNHDAMYWYRQDPGQGLRLIYYSQIVNDFQKGDIAEGYSVSREKKESFPLTVTSAQKNPTAFYLCASSSGQGDTQYFGPGTRLTVL.

CDR3 region: CASSQDPTGYGYTF. The DNA of the CDR3 is TGCGCCAGCAGCCAAGATCCGACAGGCTATGGCTACACCTTC. The chain combines TRBV4-1 with TRBJ1-2; D perhaps matches TRBD1 (6 bases). Germline V gene sequence: CDR1 MGHRA, CDR2 YSYEKL. The CDR3 runs 14 residues. Trimming cost V 0 bases and J 4 bases, with 9 bases left between them.

The CDR3 DNA reads TGTGCCAGTAGTTTCGCCGGGGGCCGCAATCAGCCCCAGCATTTT. Protein sequence: CASSFAGGRNQPQHF. The rearrangement links TRBV19 to TRBJ1-5; possibly TRBD1 for D (6 bases). Trimming removed 5 bases from V and 2 bases from J, with 13 bases in between. The germline CDR1 and CDR2 sequences are LNHDA and SQIVND (reference sequence). This CDR3 spans 15 amino acids.

This clone was detected a few times. V gene TRBV9 combines with J gene TRBJ2-1; 8 bases are shared with TRBD1. CDR1 and CDR2 (germline): SGDLS, YYNGEE. Losses at the gene ends were 4 bases for V and 6 bases for J; bases not matched to a gene: 9. The CDR3 extends over 15 amino acids. This CDR3 reads CASSPWTGSVNEQFF. CDR3 in DNA: TGTGCCAGCAGCCCCTGGACAGGGTCGGTCAATGAGCAGTTCTTC.

The chain has TRBV15 and TRBJ2-1, with 10 bases that match TRBD2. CDR3 length equals 16 residues. The J segment lost 7 bases and the V segment lost 3 bases, leaving 9 bases of the junction unmatched. Germline loops: CDR1 LNHNV, CDR2 YYDKDF (reference sequence). The CDR3 DNA reads as TGTGCCACCAGCAGGGTGAGCGGGAGGGCCGGGAATGAGCAGTTCTTC. Protein: CATSRVSGRAGNEQFF.